These T cell receptor beta chains were read from a single sample in a study of blood T cell repertoires in COVID-19. Some clones are missing from TCRdb's copy, which holds only in-frame ones; the method was immunoSEQ multiplex PCR. Altogether around 140,000 clones are present, 70% to 85% being singletons, with the ten largest covering about a sixth. Sequences were obtained from peripheral blood. Receptor source: a woman at least 80 years old with acute or convalescent COVID-19. The CDR3 runs from the conserved cysteine through the conserved F or W. A D gene is named only where the DNA matches it firmly. Clone size is shown for a subset of rows, as once, few, many or a class of expanded clone.

J | D | size | V | CDR3 | DNA
TRBJ2-2 | NA | NA | TRBV5-1 | CASSSLNQGGTGELFF | TGCGCCAGCAGCTCGCTAAATCAAGGGGGCACCGGGGAGCTGTTTTTT
TRBJ2-3 | TRBD2 | NA | TRBV18 | CASSPLTTSGTGTDTQYF | TGTGCCAGCTCACCCCTGACGACTAGCGGGACGGGTACAGATACGCAGTATTTT
TRBJ2-1 | NA | NA | TRBV7-2 | CASSFTLARRSEQFF | TGTGCCAGCAGCTTTACTCTAGCGAGACGCAGTGAGCAGTTCTTC
TRBJ2-7 | NA | NA | TRBV11-2 | CASSTLGPPGDLSYEQYF | TGTGCCAGCAGCACCCTAGGGCCTCCGGGAGACCTCTCCTACGAGCAGTACTTC
TRBJ1-3 | NA | many | TRBV7-9 | CASSLGMAGGGNTIYF | TGTGCCAGCAGCTTGGGGATGGCCGGAGGTGGAAACACCATATATTTT
TRBJ2-3 | NA | NA | TRBV7-9 | CASSTFVGHGTDTQYF | TGTGCCAGCAGCACCTTTGTGGGGCACGGCACAGATACGCAGTATTTT
TRBJ1-2 | TRBD1 | NA | TRBV7-9 | CASSLRSGGRYGYTF | TGTGCCAGCAGCTTAAGGTCAGGGGGCCGCTATGGCTACACCTTC
TRBJ1-1 | NA | NA | TRBV12-5 | CASGLVWEGHRGTEAFF | TGTGCTAGTGGTTTGGTATGGGAAGGGCATCGGGGCACTGAAGCTTTCTTT
TRBJ1-1 | NA | NA | TRBV3-1/TRBV3-2 | CASSQDRGTEAFF | TGTGCCAGCAGCCAAGATAGGGGCACTGAAGCTTTCTTT
TRBJ2-5 | TRBD2 | NA | TRBV9 | CASTSGGAASQETQYF | TGTGCCAGCACTAGCGGGGGGGCCGCATCCCAGGAGACCCAGTACTTC
TRBJ2-5 | TRBD2 | once | TRBV7-6 | CASSFPAGGRETQYF | TGTGCCAGCAGCTTCCCAGCGGGAGGGAGAGAGACCCAGTACTTC
TRBJ2-2 | TRBD2 | NA | TRBV4-3 | CASSQLLGLAGDTGELFF | TGCGCCAGCAGCCAACTACTCGGACTAGCGGGAGACACCGGGGAGCTGTTTTTT
TRBJ2-1 | TRBD2 | NA | TRBV4-1 | CASSPRGTSGRAVRNEQFF | TGCGCCAGCAGCCCTCGCGGGACTAGCGGGAGGGCCGTTAGAAATGAGCAGTTCTTC
TRBJ2-1 | NA | NA | TRBV19 | CASSRGRGTFEQFF | TGTGCCAGTAGTAGGGGACGAGGGACATTTGAGCAGTTCTTC
TRBJ2-1 | TRBD2 | NA | TRBV7-9 | CASRGAGGYTSYNEQFF | TGTGCCAGCAGAGGAGCGGGAGGCTACACCTCCTACAATGAGCAGTTCTTC
TRBJ2-1 | TRBD1 | NA | TRBV6-5 | CASSSTGGGYNEQFF | TGTGCCAGCAGCTCGACAGGGGGCGGGTACAATGAGCAGTTCTTC
TRBJ2-1 | NA | NA | TRBV10-2 | CASRAGKYNEQFF | TGCGCCAGCAGGGCAGGCAAATACAATGAGCAGTTCTTC
TRBJ1-6 | NA | NA | TRBV30 | CAWTGGIAYNSPLHF | TGTGCCTGGACTGGAGGGATCGCCTATAATTCACCCCTCCACTTT
TRBJ2-7 | NA | NA | TRBV7-2 | CASSFYRDYEQYF | TGTGCCAGCAGCTTCTACAGGGACTACGAGCAGTACTTC
TRBJ2-2 | TRBD2 | NA | TRBV11-2 | CASSFFLAGGPEELFF | TGTGCCAGCAGCTTTTTCCTAGCGGGAGGCCCCGAGGAGCTGTTTTTT
TRBJ2-7 | TRBD2 | NA | TRBV5-1 | CASSQTSGSSYEQYF | TGCGCCAGCAGCCAGACTAGCGGGAGTAGCTACGAGCAGTACTTC
TRBJ2-5 | NA | NA | TRBV5-1 | CASSLGGDQGTQYF | TGCGCCAGCAGCTTGGGGGGGGACCAAGGGACCCAGTACTTC
TRBJ2-2 | NA | NA | TRBV5-1 | CASSPARFANTGELFF | TGCGCCAGCAGCCCAGCTAGGTTCGCGAACACCGGGGAGCTGTTTTTT
TRBJ1-6 | NA | NA | TRBV7-9 | CASSSRNYNSPLHF | TGTGCCAGCAGCTCCAGGAATTATAATTCACCCCTCCACTTT
TRBJ2-5 | NA | NA | TRBV30 | CAWMGRWQGRRETQYF | TGTGCCTGGATGGGTCGGTGGCAGGGGCGCAGGGAGACCCAGTACTTC
TRBJ1-4 | NA | few | TRBV2 | CASAGTLSTNEKLFF | TGTGCCAGCGCCGGGACACTTTCAACTAATGAAAAACTGTTTTTT
TRBJ1-2 | NA | NA | TRBV6-5 | CASSYSHGGYGYTF | TGTGCCAGCAGTTACTCCCATGGGGGGTATGGCTACACCTTC
TRBJ2-5 | TRBD2 | once | TRBV7-9 | CASSLSGRETQYF | TGTGCCAGCAGCCTTAGCGGGAGGGAGACCCAGTACTTC
TRBJ1-6 | TRBD1 | NA | TRBV9 | CASSTGQGGSYNSPLHF | TGTGCCAGCAGCACCGGACAGGGAGGATCCTATAATTCACCCCTCCACTTT
TRBJ1-1 | TRBD1 | NA | TRBV15 | CATSRTYSRDRGLGTEAFF | TGTGCCACCAGCAGAACGTATTCCCGGGACAGGGGGCTTGGCACTGAAGCTTTCTTT
TRBJ2-1 | TRBD2 | NA | TRBV19 | CASSDSGSEYEQFF | TGTGCCAGTAGTGATAGCGGGAGTGAGTATGAGCAGTTCTTC
TRBJ1-5 | TRBD1 | NA | TRBV5-1 | CASSLGTGDSNSNQPQHF | TGCGCCAGCAGCTTGGGGACAGGGGATTCCAATAGCAATCAGCCCCAGCATTTT
TRBJ2-1 | TRBD1 | NA | TRBV6-5 | CASSSRAGQGGDEQFF | TGTGCCAGCAGTTCACGGGCGGGACAGGGGGGCGATGAGCAGTTCTTC
TRBJ2-4 | NA | NA | TRBV2 | CASSGGLSYGSKNIQYF | TGTGCCAGCAGTGGAGGACTCTCATATGGGTCCAAAAACATTCAGTACTTC
TRBJ2-4 | NA | NA | TRBV21-1 | CASMDRGVGAKNIQYF | TGTGCCAGCATGGACAGGGGAGTTGGGGCCAAAAACATTCAGTACTTC
TRBJ2-1 | NA | NA | TRBV3-1/TRBV3-2 | CASSQVLAAQQQFF | TGTGCCAGCAGCCAAGTTTTAGCGGCCCAGCAGCAGTTCTTC
TRBJ1-5 | TRBD1 | NA | TRBV19 | CASGGTGGFQPQHF | TGTGCCAGCGGTGGGACAGGGGGCTTCCAGCCCCAGCATTTT
TRBJ1-1 | TRBD1 | once | TRBV5-4 | CASSLEPPGTGVGTEAFF | TGTGCCAGCAGCTTGGAACCCCCCGGGACAGGGGTTGGGACTGAAGCTTTCTTT
TRBJ2-5 | NA | NA | TRBV7-9 | CASSTTGETQYF | TGTGCCAGCAGTACGACGGGGGAGACCCAGTACTTC
TRBJ2-7 | NA | NA | TRBV2 | CASSLGQFYEQYF | TGTGCCAGCAGCCTAGGACAGTTCTACGAGCAGTACTTC
TRBJ2-7 | TRBD1 | NA | TRBV3-1/TRBV3-2 | CASSYRIGQGLYYEQYF | TGTGCCAGCAGCTATCGAATAGGACAGGGGCTTTACTACGAGCAGTACTTC
TRBJ1-6 | NA | NA | TRBV28 | CASSLFRRGSPLHF | TGTGCCAGCAGTTTATTTAGGCGAGGTTCACCCCTCCACTTT
TRBJ1-5 | NA | NA | TRBV6-5 | CASRLGDQPQHF | TGTGCCAGCAGGTTGGGAGATCAGCCCCAGCATTTT
TRBJ2-7 | NA | NA | TRBV6-5 | CASTLRPGMQYF | TGTGCCAGCACTTTACGTCCAGGGATGCAGTACTTC
TRBJ1-3 | TRBD1 | NA | TRBV6-2/TRBV6-3 | CASSSGQPGNTIYF | TGTGCCAGCAGTTCGGGACAGCCTGGAAACACCATATATTTT
TRBJ1-1 | NA | NA | TRBV5-1 | CASSLTGHWNTEAFF | TGCGCCAGCAGCTTGACGGGACACTGGAACACTGAAGCTTTCTTT
TRBJ2-3 | NA | NA | TRBV4-3 | CASSQGPTDTQYF | TGCGCCAGCAGCCAAGGGCCCACAGATACGCAGTATTTT
TRBJ1-5 | NA | once | TRBV18 | CASSPADSGQPQHF | TGTGCCAGCTCACCAGCGGACAGCGGTCAGCCCCAGCATTTT
TRBJ2-1 | TRBD2 | NA | TRBV5-1 | CASSLAGTRRNEQFF | TGCGCCAGCAGCTTGGCAGGGACTAGGCGTAATGAGCAGTTCTTC
TRBJ2-3 | NA | NA | TRBV19 | CASSTILPSDTQYF | TGTGCCAGTAGCACCATTCTCCCTAGTGATACGCAGTATTTT
TRBJ2-2 | NA | NA | TRBV9 | CASSARGDGNTGELFF | TGTGCCAGCAGCGCCAGGGGGGACGGGAACACCGGGGAGCTGTTTTTT
TRBJ1-6 | NA | few | TRBV5-1 | CASSWASTNSPLHF | TGCGCCAGCAGTTGGGCCAGCACAAATTCACCCCTCCACTTT
TRBJ1-6 | NA | NA | TRBV5-6 | CASSPRLGTASPLHF | TGTGCCAGCAGCCCACGTTTGGGCACAGCCTCACCCCTCCACTTT
TRBJ1-2 | NA | few | TRBV25-1 | CASSEQSYGYTF | TGTGCCAGCAGTGAACAGTCCTATGGCTACACCTTC